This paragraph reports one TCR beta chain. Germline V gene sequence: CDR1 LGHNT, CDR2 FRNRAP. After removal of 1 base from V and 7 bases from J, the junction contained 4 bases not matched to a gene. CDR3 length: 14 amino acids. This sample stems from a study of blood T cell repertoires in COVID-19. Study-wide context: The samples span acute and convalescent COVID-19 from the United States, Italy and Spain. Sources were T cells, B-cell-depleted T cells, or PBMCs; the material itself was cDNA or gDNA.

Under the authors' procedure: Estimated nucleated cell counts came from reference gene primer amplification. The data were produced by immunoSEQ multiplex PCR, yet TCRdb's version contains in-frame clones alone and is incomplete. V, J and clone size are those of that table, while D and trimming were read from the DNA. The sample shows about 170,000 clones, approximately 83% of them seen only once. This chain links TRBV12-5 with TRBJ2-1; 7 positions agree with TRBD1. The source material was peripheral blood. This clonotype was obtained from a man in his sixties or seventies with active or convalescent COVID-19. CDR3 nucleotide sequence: TGTGCTAGTGGTTTGGGACAGGGTGGGAATGAGCAGTTCTTC. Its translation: CASGLGQGGNEQFF.